A single sample is the source of the 15 T cell receptor beta chains below, sequenced in a study of CD8 T cells in ankylosing spondylitis. Study results and caveats: A TCR beta motif made of fewer than ten highly homologous variants seemed typical of ankylosing spondylitis blood.

MiXCR, run by TCRdb on the 5' RACE reads, gives a single entry per CDR3 protein. Among 750,000 to 850,000 distinct CDR3 sequences, about an eighth were seen once, and the ten largest hold approximately 0.46%. Their antigens remain unidentified. Sequencing used blood, either unsorted or a sorted T cell fraction (not recorded which). All receptors derive from a male donor with ankylosing spondylitis.

This clonotype was detected only a few times. The chain combines TRBV6-1 with TRBJ1-1; 7 bases line up with TRBD1. CDR3 length: 14 amino acids. V lost 6 bases to trimming and J lost 8 bases; unmatched junction nucleotides: 12. Germline lookup yields CDR1 MNHNS and CDR2 SASEGT. This CDR3 reads CASREPGQVGEAFF. As DNA, the CDR3 is TGTGCCAGCAGAGAGCCCGGACAGGTGGGCGAAGCTTTCTTT.

This clonotype was detected many times. The gene calls are TRBV29-1 and TRBJ1-5; tentative D call: TRBD1 (6 bases). V lost 4 bases and J 5 bases, leaving 12 bases between the germline ends. The CDR3 runs to 13 residues. CDR1 and CDR2 (germline): SQVTM, ANQGSEA. This CDR3 is CSVARGQDQPQHF. CDR3 DNA sequence: TGCAGCGTTGCCAGGGGCCAAGATCAGCCCCAGCATTTT.

V gene TRBV9 combines with J gene TRBJ2-1; 8 bases map to TRBD1. V was pared by 0 bases and J by 3 bases, with 2 bases of the junction left unmatched. The CDR3 consists of 15 residues. From germline, CDR1 is SGDLS and CDR2 YYNGEE. The CDR3 loop is CASSVGQGNYNEQFF. DNA for the CDR3: TGTGCCAGCAGCGTAGGACAGGGGAACTACAATGAGCAGTTCTTC. Using reference TRBV9 and TRBJ2-1 for the parts outside the CDR3, the full variable domain is DSGVTQTPKHLITATGQRVTLRCSPRSGDLSVYWYQQSLDQGLQFLIQYYNGEERAKGNILERFSAQQFPDLHSELNLSSLELGDSALYFCASSVGQGNYNEQFFGPGTRLTVL.

This clonotype was found a few times. The chain combines TRBV4-1 with TRBJ2-1, with D unresolved. The germline CDR1 and CDR2 sequences are MGHRA and YSYEKL. V shed 3 bases and J shed 1 base, with 16 bases lying between them. This CDR3 has 17 amino acids. The DNA of the CDR3 is TGCGCCAGCAGCCAGGTCATTGGGTCTGGTTCCTACAATGAGCAGTTCTTC. It encodes CASSQVIGSGSYNEQFF.

This clonotype appeared a few times. The rearrangement uses TRBV29-1 and TRBJ1-1, with unresolved D. CDR1 and CDR2 from the germline V gene are SQVTM and ANQGSEA. V lost 1 base and J lost 4, with 13 bases in between. The CDR3 length is 14 residues. The CDR3 protein is CSVEGWTRATEAFF. The DNA for the CDR3 is TGCAGCGTTGAAGGGTGGACGAGGGCCACTGAAGCTTTCTTT.

This chain links TRBV4-3 with TRBJ2-1, with 8 bases matching TRBD1. J lost 4 bases, V lost 4 bases, and 9 bases had no gene match. Germline CDR1 is LGHNA and CDR2 is YSLEER. The CDR3 is made up of 16 amino acids. CDR3: CASSLTFRDRYNEQFF. CDR3 DNA: TGCGCCAGCAGCCTGACCTTTCGGGACAGGTACAATGAGCAGTTCTTC.

This chain connects TRBV18 to TRBJ2-7, with 8 bases that match TRBD1. Germline-derived CDR1 and CDR2 are KGHSH and LQKENI. This CDR3 is built from 14 residues. Trimming at V came to 3 bases and at J to 7 bases, leaving 8 bases not matched to a gene. This chain's CDR3 is CASSPSPRDREQYF. In DNA form, the CDR3 reads TGTGCCAGCTCACCCTCTCCCCGGGACAGGGAGCAGTACTTC.

This clonotype was picked up a small number of times. The V gene is TRBV10-3, the J gene TRBJ1-6; 7 nucleotides align to TRBD1. The germline V gene encodes CDR1 ENHRY and CDR2 SYGVKD. CDR3 length: 14 amino acids. The junction had 7 bases not matched to a gene; V was cut back by 4 bases and J by 10 bases. CDR3 sequence reads: CAISATGAGSPLHF. DNA for the CDR3: TGTGCCATCAGTGCAACAGGGGCAGGCTCACCCCTCCACTTT.

The rearrangement links TRBV6-6 to TRBJ1-6, with TRBD1 matching 7 bases. The CDR3 consists of 16 residues. CDR1 MNHNY and CDR2 SVGAGI come from the germline V gene (reference sequence). Germline trimming cut 6 bases from V and 6 bases from J; bases unmatched to any gene: 11. This CDR3 reads CASRFPGQRANSPLHF. The CDR3 nucleotides read TGTGCCAGCAGATTCCCGGGACAGAGGGCTAATTCACCCCTCCACTTT.

The chain carries TRBV7-2 and TRBJ1-3; D may be TRBD1 (5 bases). CDR1 and CDR2 (germline): SGHTA, FQGNSA. V gave up 1 base and J gave up 3 bases, with 13 bases separating them. CDR3 size: 16 residues. The CDR3 sequence: CASSLVGGGSGNTIYF. DNA for the CDR3: TGTGCCAGCAGCTTAGTAGGCGGGGGAAGTGGAAACACCATATATTTT.

In its sample, this clonotype was seen a few times. The V and J genes are TRBV20-1 and TRBJ2-3; 7 nucleotides agree with TRBD2. CDR3 size: 14 residues. Germline trimming cut 5 bases from V and 4 bases from J; bases unmatched to any gene: 9. Germline V gene lookup returns CDR1 DFQATT and CDR2 SNEGSKA (reference sequence). The CDR3, as DNA: TGCAGTGCTCCCCCAAGCGGGATGGCAGATACGCAGTATTTT. This sequence encodes CSAPPSGMADTQYF.

This clonotype has at least ten counts. The CDR3 DNA sequence: TGTGCCAGCAGCCCGACGGGCAGTCCCTTAGGGAATGAGCAGTTCTTC. Translating it yields CASSPTGSPLGNEQFF. The chain couples TRBV5-5 to TRBJ2-1; D gene ambiguous. V lost 4 bases, J lost 7 bases, and 21 bases lay in between. The CDR3 length is 16 residues. Germline CDR1 reads SGHKS; CDR2 reads YYEKEE (reference sequence).

V usage is TRBV6-2 or TRBV6-3 and J usage is TRBJ2-7; D unclear. CDR3 length equals 12 residues. CDR1 and CDR2 from the germline V gene are MNHEY and SVGEGT. Trimming removed 6 bases at V and 3 bases at J, with 9 bases between. CDR3 nucleotide sequence: TGTGCCAGCAGCCAACCGTACTACGAGCAGTACTTC. Translation gives CASSQPYYEQYF.

This clonotype was picked up a small number of times. The chain carries TRBV5-1 and TRBJ1-1; a possible D gene is TRBD1 (6 bases). The germline V gene has CDR1 SGHRS and CDR2 YFSETQ. Trimming took off 3 bases at V and 1 base at J, with 13 bases between the two ends. This CDR3 is built from 15 residues. The CDR3 nucleotides read TGCGCCAGCAGCTCATCCGGGACACCGAACACTGAAGCTTTCTTT. It specifies CASSSSGTPNTEAFF. The complete variable domain, with remaining parts taken from reference TRBV5-1 and TRBJ1-1, reads KAGVTQTPRYLIKTRGQQVTLSCSPISGHRSVSWYQQTPGQGLQFLFEYFSETQRNKGNFPGRFSGRQFSNSRSEMNVSTLELGDSALYLCASSSSGTPNTEAFFGQGTRLTVV.

This clonotype appeared many times. Here the CDR3 DNA reads TGTGCCAGCAGCAGAGGGGACTTTTCGTCTGATACGCAGTATTTT. This gives the protein CASSRGDFSSDTQYF. This chain uses TRBV27 with TRBJ2-3; TRBD2 might be the D (6 bases). This CDR3 comprises 15 residues. Trimming removed 6 bases at V and 6 bases at J, with 19 bases between. Germline lookup yields CDR1 MNHEY and CDR2 SMNVEV (reference sequence).